This T cell receptor (beta chain) is drawn from a study of blood T cell repertoires in COVID-19. Study-level background: From T cells, B-cell-depleted T cells, or PBMCs came the material, which was cDNA or gDNA.

Germline lookup yields CDR1 SGHAT and CDR2 FQNNGV. This CDR3 is built from 14 residues. V was cut by 1 base and J by 12 bases, with 18 bases left in between. Authors' methods: Estimation of nucleated cell counts was performed using reference gene primer amplification. Profiled with immunoSEQ multiplex PCR; TCRdb holds only in-frame clones, not every one. The DNA gave D and trimming, while V, J and clone size come from that table. Of a few hundred thousand clones listed, 86% are singletons. The chain has TRBV11-2 and TRBJ1-2; tentatively, D is TRBD1 (5 bases). Sequencing was performed on peripheral blood. The sequence was collected from a woman aged 60-70 years with COVID-19, enrolled during active disease. CDR3 protein: CASSLGSGRLGDTF. DNA of the CDR3: TGTGCCAGCAGCTTAGGGTCGGGGAGGCTGGGGGACACCTTC.